Included here is one TCR beta chain sequence, with context. The record originates from a study of blood T cell repertoires in COVID-19. As for the study in general: Material from acute and convalescent COVID-19 was sourced from the United States, Italy and Spain. PBMCs, B-cell-depleted T cells, or T cells provided the cDNA or gDNA that made up the material.

Trimming took 1 base from V and 4 from J, leaving 13 bases between them. The CDR3 covers 15 residues. Germline V lookup: CDR1 LNHDA, CDR2 SQIVND (reference sequence). Per the authors' pipeline: Estimated nucleated cell counts came from reference gene primer amplification. Measured with immunoSEQ multiplex PCR; TCRdb has only the in-frame clones, and not every one. V and J calls and clone size are those listed in that table; D and trimming were worked out from the DNA. The sample shows approximately 100,000 clones, about 85% of them seen only once. This sequence was found in a woman in her 70s with active or convalescent COVID-19. The sequenced sample was peripheral blood. V is TRBV19 and J is TRBJ1-1, with D perhaps TRBD1 (5 bases). The CDR3: CASSIGDPGSTEAFF. CDR3 in DNA: TGTGCCAGTAGTATAGGGGACCCCGGGAGCACTGAAGCTTTCTTT.